Below are 8 T cell receptor beta chains sequenced from a single sample in a study of Ad26.COV2.S vaccination and SARS-CoV-2 variants. As for treatment: some 20 received Ad26.COV2.S at low or high dose, single or two shots; 5 received placebo; per-sample allocation not given. Samples were taken on day 63 after the first vaccine or placebo injection. Profiled with immunoSEQ multiplex PCR; TCRdb holds only in-frame clones, not every one. The data hold some 250,000 clones, with over 75% observed a single time. This material consisted of peripheral blood, taken in a trial of Ad26.COV2.S vaccine versus placebo. These receptors were obtained from a person between 18 and 60 years old who received the Ad26.COV2.S COVID-19 vaccine or a placebo.

This chain links TRBV29-1 with TRBJ1-1; D gene unclear. This CDR3 has 12 amino acids. Germline V lookup: CDR1 SQVTM, CDR2 ANQGSEA. Trimming took off 6 bases at V and 1 base at J, with 9 bases between the two ends. The CDR3 sequence is CSVLGGNTEAFF. DNA of the CDR3: TGCAGCGTCTTGGGCGGGAACACTGAAGCTTTCTTT.

V is TRBV11-2 and J is TRBJ2-3, with D hard to call. Germline lookup yields CDR1 SGHAT and CDR2 FQNNGV. V shed 5 bases and J shed 3 bases, with 21 bases lying between them. This CDR3 region has 17 residues. Here the CDR3 DNA reads TGTGCCAGCAGCGACCCGGAAGCTTTCGCAGTGACAGATACGCAGTATTTT. Translation: CASSDPEAFAVTDTQYF.

The rearrangement uses TRBV5-4 and TRBJ2-5, with D unresolved. Trimming cost V 0 bases and J 7 bases, with 13 bases left between them. The CDR3 has 14 residues. CDR1 is SGHNT and CDR2 is YYREEE in the germline V gene (reference sequence). For the CDR3, the DNA is TGTGCCAGCAGCTTGGACTCCGACAAGGTGACCCAGTACTTC. It translates to CASSLDSDKVTQYF. Full variable domain (missing parts from reference TRBV5-4 and TRBJ2-5): ETGVTQSPTHLIKTRGQQVTLRCSSQSGHNTVSWYQQALGQGPQFIFQYYREEENGRGNFPPRFSGLQFPNYSSELNVNALELDDSALYLCASSLDSDKVTQYFGPGTRLLVL.

The chain combines TRBV6-5 with TRBJ2-5, with 7 bases that match TRBD2. With 4 bases clipped from V and 5 bases from J, the junction kept 10 bases outside the gene matches. The CDR3 is 15 amino acids. The germline gives CDR1 MNHEY, CDR2 SVGAGI. CDR3 nucleotides: TGTGCCAGCAGTTCGTCAGCGGGGCGGTTGGAGACCCAGTACTTC. Its translation is CASSSSAGRLETQYF.

The chain is built from TRBV5-1 and TRBJ1-2; 9 nucleotides match TRBD1. CDR1 SGHRS and CDR2 YFSETQ come from the germline V gene. The CDR3 totals 17 residues. J lost 8 bases, V lost 5 bases, and 19 bases had no gene match. As DNA, the CDR3 is TGCGCCAGCAGTCGGACTGCTACAGGGGGCGAAGTACTGGGCTACACCTTC. This sequence encodes CASSRTATGGEVLGYTF.

This clone was observed once. The chain employs TRBV7-9 and TRBJ1-5, with TRBD1 as a possible D gene (6 bases). The V and J ends lost 3 bases and 9 bases respectively, with 12 bases between them. CDR3 length: 13 amino acids. Germline V gives CDR1 SEHNR, CDR2 FQNEAQ (reference sequence). The DNA for the CDR3 is TGTGCCAGCAGCTTGGGGGGCGCCGGGCCCCAGCATTTT. Translated, it gives CASSLGGAGPQHF.

The CDR3 reads CASSYGRTTGELFF. DNA for the CDR3: TGTGCCAGCAGTTACGGGCGCACCACCGGGGAGCTGTTTTTT. The J gene is TRBJ2-2, the V gene TRBV6-2 or TRBV6-3; D is uncertain. This CDR3 has 14 residues. Germline V gives CDR1 MNHEY, CDR2 SVGEGT. Deletions cut 2 bases from V and 4 bases from J, with 8 bases between.

The chain carries TRBV6-5 and TRBJ2-3; tentative D call: TRBD1 (6 bases). Trimming shortened V by 6 bases and J by 2 bases, and 12 bases separated the two germline ends. CDR3 size: 14 residues. Germline values: CDR1 MNHEY, CDR2 SVGAGI. CDR3 loop: CASRPGQLTDTQYF. The DNA of the CDR3 is TGTGCCAGCAGGCCGGGACAACTCACAGATACGCAGTATTTT.